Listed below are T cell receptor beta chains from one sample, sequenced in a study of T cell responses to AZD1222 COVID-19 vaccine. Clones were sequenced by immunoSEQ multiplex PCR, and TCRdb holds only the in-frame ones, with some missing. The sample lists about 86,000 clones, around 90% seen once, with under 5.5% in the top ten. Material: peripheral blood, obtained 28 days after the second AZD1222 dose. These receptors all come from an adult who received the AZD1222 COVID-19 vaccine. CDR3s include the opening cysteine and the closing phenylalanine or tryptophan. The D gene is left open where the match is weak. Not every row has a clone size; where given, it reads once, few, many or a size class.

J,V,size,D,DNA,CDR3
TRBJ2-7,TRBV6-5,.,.,TGTGCCAGCAGACAAGGACTCGCGGGCGAGCAGTACTTC,CASRQGLAGEQYF
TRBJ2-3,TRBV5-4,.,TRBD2,TGTGCCAGCAGCATCCTACTAGCGGGGGGAGTTCCAGATACGCAGTATTTT,CASSILLAGGVPDTQYF
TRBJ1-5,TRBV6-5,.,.,TGTGCCAGTACCCGTAATAGCAATCAGCCCCAGCATTTT,CASTRNSNQPQHF
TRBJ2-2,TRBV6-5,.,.,TGTGCCAGCAGTTCACGGACCGCCGGGGAGCTGTTTTTT,CASSSRTAGELFF
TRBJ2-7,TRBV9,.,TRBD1,TGTGCCAGCAGCTATAACACCGAGGGACAGGTGGCCGTGGACGAGCAGTACTTC,CASSYNTEGQVAVDEQYF
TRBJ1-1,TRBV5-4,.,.,TGTGCCAGCAGCTCGCGGGACGGGCTGGGGGCTTTCTTT,CASSSRDGLGAFF
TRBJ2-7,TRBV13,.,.,TGTGCCAGCAGCCCCGGGACCAGCTACGAGCAGTACTTC,CASSPGTSYEQYF
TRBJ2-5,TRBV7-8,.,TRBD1,TGTGCCAGCAGCTTAGGGGACAGCCAAGAGACCCAGTACTTC,CASSLGDSQETQYF
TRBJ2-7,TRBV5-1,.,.,TGCGCCAGCAGCAGTACAGGGTCTGCCTACGAGCAGTACTTC,CASSSTGSAYEQYF
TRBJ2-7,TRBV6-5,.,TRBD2,TGTGCCAGCAGTTTGGCGGGGGGCTACGAGCAGTACTTC,CASSLAGGYEQYF
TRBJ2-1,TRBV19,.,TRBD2,TGTGCCAGTAGTATCGGGCCTAGCGGTAGCTCCTACAATGAGCAGTTCTTC,CASSIGPSGSSYNEQFF
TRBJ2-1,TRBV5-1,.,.,TGCGCCAGCAGCTTGGGATGGGGCAATGAGCAGTTCTTC,CASSLGWGNEQFF
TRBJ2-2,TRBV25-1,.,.,TGTGCCAGCAGTGAATCGGGCGGAACCGGGGAGCTGTTTTTT,CASSESGGTGELFF
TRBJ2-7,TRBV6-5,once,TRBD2,TGTGCCGCTAGACTAGCGGGGGGGCTTGAGCAGTACTTC,CAARLAGGLEQYF
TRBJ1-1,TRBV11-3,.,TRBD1,TGTGCCAGCAGCTTAGATCAGGGGGATGAAGCTTTCTTT,CASSLDQGDEAFF
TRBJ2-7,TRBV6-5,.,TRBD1,TGTGCCAGCATCACGGACAGGACCTCCTACGAGCAGTACTTC,CASITDRTSYEQYF
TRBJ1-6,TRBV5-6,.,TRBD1,TGTGCCAGCAGCTTAGGGACAGGGGGTTCACCCCTCCACTTT,CASSLGTGGSPLHF
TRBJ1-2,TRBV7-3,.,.,TGTGCCAGCAGCTTTGCTTCGGATGGCTACACCTTC,CASSFASDGYTF
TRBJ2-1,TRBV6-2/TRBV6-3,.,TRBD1,TGTGCCAGCAGTGACCGGGACAGGGCCTACAATGAGCAGTTCTTC,CASSDRDRAYNEQFF
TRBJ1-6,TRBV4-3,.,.,TGCGCCAGTTCGGTAACCTATAATTCACCCCTCCACTTT,CASSVTYNSPLHF
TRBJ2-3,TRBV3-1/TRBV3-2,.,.,TGTGCCAGCAGCCAAGGCCGGAGCACAGATACGCAGTATTTT,CASSQGRSTDTQYF
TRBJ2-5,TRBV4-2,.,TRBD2,TGTGCCAGCAGCAAGGAACTAGCGGGGGGGCCTGGTAAGGAAGAGACCCAGTACTTC,CASSKELAGGPGKEETQYF
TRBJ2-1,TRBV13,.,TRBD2,TGTGCCAGCAGCGAAGGGACTAGCGGGGGCTGGGAAAGGTACAATGAGCAGTTCTTC,CASSEGTSGGWERYNEQFF
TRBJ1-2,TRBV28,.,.,TGTGCCAGCAGTCCTAGTCTATATGGCTACACCTTC,CASSPSLYGYTF
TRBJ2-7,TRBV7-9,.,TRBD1,TGTGCCAGCAGCCCAGGGACAGGGCCCCTCTACGAGCAGTACTTC,CASSPGTGPLYEQYF
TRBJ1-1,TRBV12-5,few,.,TGTGCTAGTGGTTTTCAGGCGGTAACTGAAGCTTTCTTT,CASGFQAVTEAFF
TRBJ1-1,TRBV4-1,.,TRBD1,TGCGCCAGCAGCCGCCATCAGCAGGGGGCGAGGGCTGAAGCTTTCTTT,CASSRHQQGARAEAFF
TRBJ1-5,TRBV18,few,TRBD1,TGTGCCAGCTCAATAACAGGGGCCAGCAATCAGCCCCAGCATTTT,CASSITGASNQPQHF
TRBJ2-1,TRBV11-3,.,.,TGTGCCAGCAGTCACGGACGCCATGAGCAGTTCTTC,CASSHGRHEQFF
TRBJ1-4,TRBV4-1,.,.,TGCGCCAGCAGCCAGTATGAAAAACTGTTTTTT,CASSQYEKLFF
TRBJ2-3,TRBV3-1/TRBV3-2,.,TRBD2,TGTGCCAGCAGCCAAGGACTAGCGGGGGCCCGCACAGATACGCAGTATTTT,CASSQGLAGARTDTQYF
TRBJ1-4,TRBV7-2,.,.,TGTGCCAGCAGCTTAGGGCCAGGGCTCGGTGAAAAACTGTTTTTT,CASSLGPGLGEKLFF
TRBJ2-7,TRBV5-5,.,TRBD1,TGTGCCAGCAGCATAACGGGACAGGGAAACTACGAGCAGTACTTC,CASSITGQGNYEQYF
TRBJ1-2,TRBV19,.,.,TGTGCCAGTAGCCCGACAGCTTATGGCTACACCTTC,CASSPTAYGYTF
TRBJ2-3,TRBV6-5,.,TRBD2,TGTGCCAGCAGTCCAGCGGGGGGGACAGATACGCAGTATTTT,CASSPAGGTDTQYF
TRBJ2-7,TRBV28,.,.,TGTGCCAGCAGTGGTACCTCCTACGAGCAGTACTTC,CASSGTSYEQYF
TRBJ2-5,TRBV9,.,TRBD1,TGTGCCAGCAGCACATGGACAGGGCTACAAGAGACCCAGTACTTC,CASSTWTGLQETQYF
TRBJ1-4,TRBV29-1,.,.,TGCAGCGTTAGCAGGACCTCAACTAATGAAAAACTGTTTTTT,CSVSRTSTNEKLFF
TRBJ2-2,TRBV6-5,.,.,TGTGCCAGCAGCCTACTTCGGGGGAACATCGGGGAGCTGTTTTTT,CASSLLRGNIGELFF
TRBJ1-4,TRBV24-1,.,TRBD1,TGTGCCACCAGCGTCTCATCCGGGACAGGATATGAAAAACTGTTTTTT,CATSVSSGTGYEKLFF
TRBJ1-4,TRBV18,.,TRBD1,TGTGCCAGCTCACCACCCACCGCGACAGGGGGGAATGAAAAACTGTTTTTT,CASSPPTATGGNEKLFF
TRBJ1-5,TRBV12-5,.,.,TGTGCTAGTGTTCGGGACATTAGCAATCAGCCCCAGCATTTT,CASVRDISNQPQHF
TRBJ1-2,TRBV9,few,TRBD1,TGTGCCAGCAGGGACCGGGACAGCTCTAACTATGGCTACACCTTC,CASRDRDSSNYGYTF
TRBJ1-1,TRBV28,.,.,TGTGCCACCGAGGGAGCCATGAACACTGAAGCTTTCTTT,CATEGAMNTEAFF